Ten or more counts support the clone carrying this TCR beta chain. Its antigen remains unknown. The data are from a study of identical twins. Study results and limitations: Insertions ran lower in abundant cord blood beta clonotypes, though not in memory repertoires. Zero-insertion analyses were open to partial confounding by invariant MAIT and iNKT cells. Out-of-frame TCR alpha sharing in monozygotic twins exceeded recombination model predictions.

TCRdb called the 5' RACE reads again in MiXCR, with one record for every CDR3 protein. The table includes 1,800,000 or so distinct CDR3 sequences, around a third detected once. Germline values: CDR1 SGHTA, CDR2 FQGNSA. The CDR3 contains 16 residues. The ends lost 3 bases at V and 5 bases at J; junction bases unmatched: 10. The chain couples TRBV7-2 to TRBJ2-5; 9 bases align to TRBD2. Specimen: cord blood. The source of this sequence is a newborn girl in good health. The CDR3 bases are TGTGCCAGCAGCTTTACCTTAGCGGGGGCTGGGGAGACCCAGTACTTC. Protein: CASSFTLAGAGETQYF.